This passage covers 16 T cell receptor beta chains from one sample sequenced in a study of beta chain features in type 1 diabetes. Every bit of the isolated RNA underwent reverse transcription, so sequencing read expressed TCRB transcripts. Assay used: immunoSEQ multiplex PCR; TCRdb lists only in-frame clones, some missing. The data show about 320,000 clones, with less than 15% seen just once and more than 6.5% held by the top ten. The sequenced material came from central memory CD4+ T cells from blood. The receptors were gathered from a man younger than 45 in good health.

J is TRBJ1-2 and V is TRBV9, with 7 positions matching TRBD1. The CDR3 runs 12 residues. V lost 3 bases to trimming and J lost 10 bases; unmatched junction nucleotides: 6. CDR1 is SGDLS and CDR2 is YYNGEE in the germline V gene. The CDR3 reads CASSEAGGAYTF. The CDR3 nucleotides are TGTGCCAGCAGCGAGGCAGGGGGAGCCTACACCTTC.

About this clone: One end of the junction varies from germline; a read error may be responsible. Within the sample, other DNA sequences also encode this same CDR3. The CDR3 DNA reads TGCGCCAGCAGTTACCAGGGGGTCTCTGGAAACACCATATATTTT. Its protein product is CASSYQGVSGNTIYF. The chain carries TRBV6-5 and TRBJ1-3; TRBD1 agrees at 7 bases. Germline CDR1 MNHEY, CDR2 SVGAGI. The CDR3 contains 15 residues.

The V and J genes are TRBV7-3 and TRBJ2-2; 7 bases fit TRBD2. The CDR3 contains 15 residues. The germline V gene has CDR1 SGHTA and CDR2 FQGTGA. V dropped 1 base and J dropped 5; count of bases not matched to a gene: 4. The CDR3 DNA reads TGTGCCAGCAGCTTAAGGGCGGGAGTAACCGGGGAGCTGTTTTTT. This encodes CASSLRAGVTGELFF.

The CDR3 sequence is CASIPREVETQYF. CDR3 DNA sequence: TGCGCCAGCATCCCGCGGGAAGTAGAGACCCAGTACTTC. The chain couples TRBV10-2 to TRBJ2-5; D is perhaps TRBD2 (6 bases). Germline lookup yields CDR1 WSHSY and CDR2 SAAADI. This CDR3 is built from 13 residues. V was pared by 7 bases and J by 4 bases, with 13 bases between.

This sequence joins TRBV5-1 and TRBJ2-1; the match to TRBD2 covers 7 bases. Germline V lookup: CDR1 SGHRS, CDR2 YFSETQ. This CDR3 is 15 amino acids long. After removal of 0 bases from V and 2 bases from J, the junction contained 2 bases not matched to a gene. The CDR3 here is CASSLGLATYNEQFF. The CDR3 coding sequence is TGCGCCAGCAGCTTGGGACTAGCTACCTACAATGAGCAGTTCTTC. The entire variable domain, with the rest obtained from reference TRBV5-1 and TRBJ2-1, is as follows: KAGVTQTPRYLIKTRGQQVTLSCSPISGHRSVSWYQQTPGQGLQFLFEYFSETQRNKGNFPGRFSGRQFSNSRSEMNVSTLELGDSALYLCASSLGLATYNEQFFGPGTRLTVL.

The table lists this clone with a few counts. This CDR3 is also generated by other DNA sequences in the sample. The gene calls are TRBV11-2 and TRBJ2-2, with a possible D match to TRBD2 (5 bases). This CDR3 comprises 14 residues. V lost 0 bases and J lost 4, with 6 bases in between. CDR1 and CDR2 from the germline V gene are SGHAT and FQNNGV. Written as DNA, the CDR3 is TGTGCCAGCAGCTTAGATCGGGGCACCGGGGAGCTGTTTTTT. Translated, it gives CASSLDRGTGELFF.

This clone was recorded a few times. The J gene is TRBJ2-2, the V gene TRBV6-5, with D hard to call. V was cut by 7 bases and J by 2 bases, with 8 bases left in between. The CDR3 runs to 13 residues. CDR1 and CDR2 from the germline V gene are MNHEY and SVGAGI. The CDR3 DNA follows: TGTGCCAGCACGAGCCTCAACACCGGGGAGCTGTTTTTT. Translated: CASTSLNTGELFF.

The rearrangement joins TRBV7-6 to TRBJ2-7; tentative D call: TRBD1 (7 bases). The CDR3 is 14 amino acids. Germline V lookup: CDR1 SGHVS, CDR2 FNYEAQ. V was cut by 1 base and J by 3 bases, with 10 bases left in between. The CDR3 DNA follows: TGTGCCAGCAGCTTAGGCCAGGGGGGCTACGAGCAGTACTTC. As protein: CASSLGQGGYEQYF.

This chain joins TRBV7-8 and TRBJ2-7; TRBD2 aligns across 7 bases. The CDR3 totals 13 residues. Germline CDR1 and CDR2: SGHVS and FQNEAQ. With 3 bases clipped from V and 5 bases from J, the junction kept 4 bases outside the gene matches. This CDR3 reads CASSLGGGNEQYF. CDR3 DNA sequence: TGTGCCAGCAGCTTGGGCGGGGGTAACGAGCAGTACTTC.

On this clone: The junction shows a germline mismatch at one end, possibly a read error. V gene TRBV5-1 combines with J gene TRBJ2-5, with 9 bases aligning to TRBD2. The CDR3 runs to 15 residues. The germline CDR1 and CDR2 sequences are SGHRS and YFSETQ. The CDR3 nucleotides read TGTGCCAGCAGCAGCCCTAGCGGGGTAGGGGAGACCCAGTACTTC. Encoded protein: CASSSPSGVGETQYF.

This clone came up a few times. The J gene is TRBJ2-2, the V gene TRBV4-3; 9 bases map to TRBD2. The junction had 12 bases not matched to a gene; V was cut back by 7 bases and J by 6 bases. The V gene's germline CDR1 is LGHNA and CDR2 YSLEER. The CDR3 length is 16 residues. The CDR3, as DNA: TGCGCCAGCACCCGCGCTAGCGGGATCTATCCCGGGGAGCTGTTTTTT. Translation gives CASTRASGIYPGELFF.

The chain links TRBV4-1 to TRBJ1-1; D gene uncertain. V lost 3 bases and J 8 bases, leaving 13 bases between the germline ends. The CDR3 covers 13 residues. The germline V gene encodes CDR1 MGHRA and CDR2 YSYEKL. The CDR3 here is CASSHRGGREAFF. In DNA, the CDR3 is TGCGCCAGCAGCCACCGGGGAGGTAGGGAAGCTTTCTTT.

V usage is TRBV28 and J usage is TRBJ1-2; TRBD1 is a possible D gene (6 bases). CDR3 length: 15 residues. Germline lookup yields CDR1 MDHEN and CDR2 SYDVKM. Trimming stripped 5 bases from V and 4 bases from J, with 17 bases between. CDR3 loop: CASSRLTGGSYGYTF. DNA for the CDR3: TGTGCCAGCAGTCGGTTAACTGGGGGCAGCTATGGCTACACCTTC.

The V call is TRBV19, the J call TRBJ2-1; no clear D. V shed 2 bases and J shed 7 bases, with 3 bases lying between them. The CDR3 has 11 residues. Germline V gene sequence: CDR1 LNHDA, CDR2 SQIVND (reference sequence). Written as DNA, the CDR3 is TGTGCCAGTAGTATACTTAATGAGCAGTTCTTC. It specifies CASSILNEQFF. Based on the CDR3 plus reference TRBV19 and TRBJ2-1, the full variable domain is DGGITQSPKYLFRKEGQNVTLSCEQNLNHDAMYWYRQDPGQGLRLIYYSQIVNDFQKGDIAEGYSVSREKKESFPLTVTSAQKNPTAFYLCASSILNEQFFGPGTRLTVL.

This chain links TRBV7-2 with TRBJ2-1, with 14 bases identical to TRBD2. The CDR3 runs to 17 residues. The V gene end was trimmed by 6 bases and the J gene end by 11 bases; junction bases not matched to a gene: 15. Germline CDR1 reads SGHTA; CDR2 reads FQGNSA. In DNA form, the CDR3 reads TGTGCCAGCAGACCTACCCCGGGACTAGCGGGGGCCCACCAGCAGTTCTTC. Translating it yields CASRPTPGLAGAHQQFF.

The V and J genes are TRBV7-2 and TRBJ1-6, with 7 positions matching TRBD1. CDR1 and CDR2 from the germline V gene are SGHTA and FQGNSA. The V segment lost 5 bases and the J segment 10 bases; nucleotides outside the gene matches: 8. The CDR3 loop spans 14 amino acids. CDR3 sequence reads: CASSKDPGGSPLHF. The CDR3 coding sequence is TGTGCCAGCAGCAAAGACCCAGGGGGATCACCCCTCCACTTT.